The 28 T cell receptor beta chains below come from one sample, sequenced in a study of OX40 agonist ivuxolimab in advanced cancers. TCRdb's copy holds only in-frame clones and misses some; the assay was immunoSEQ multiplex PCR. The sample lists tens of thousands of clones; approximately 91% were seen once. Sequencing used CD4+ or CD8+ T cells sorted from blood, obtained in a trial of the OX40 agonist ivuxolimab. The receptors were sampled from an adult with an advanced solid tumor such as melanoma, head and neck, liver or kidney cancer.

V gene TRBV28 combines with J gene TRBJ2-2; no reliable D call. The V gene lost 3 bases and the J gene lost 1 base, with 18 bases spanning the gap. The CDR3 loop spans 18 amino acids. Germline CDR1 reads MDHEN; CDR2 reads SYDVKM. CDR3 protein: CASSFTNTEWRNTGELFF. In DNA form, the CDR3 reads TGTGCCAGCAGTTTTACGAACACGGAGTGGAGGAACACCGGGGAGCTGTTTTTT.

The chain is built from TRBV9 and TRBJ1-1; TRBD1 agrees at 7 bases. The germline gives CDR1 SGDLS, CDR2 YYNGEE. The V segment lost 2 bases and the J segment 0 bases; nucleotides outside the gene matches: 7. The CDR3 covers 16 residues. The CDR3 loop reads CASSVSGTAMNTEAFF. The CDR3 nucleotides are TGTGCCAGCAGCGTGTCCGGGACAGCTATGAACACTGAAGCTTTCTTT.

This sequence joins TRBV7-2 and TRBJ1-2; perhaps TRBD1 as D (5 bases). Trimming took off 3 bases at V and 6 bases at J, with 11 bases between the two ends. The CDR3 length is 13 residues. Per the germline V gene, CDR1 is SGHTA and CDR2 is FQGNSA. The CDR3 region is CASSLGLSHGYTF. The CDR3 DNA reads TGTGCCAGCAGCTTGGGACTGAGCCATGGCTACACCTTC.

The J gene is TRBJ1-2, the V gene TRBV30; D is uncertain. V was trimmed by 3 bases and J by 0 bases, leaving 17 bases between them. This CDR3 has 16 residues. Germline V gives CDR1 GTSNPN, CDR2 SVGIG (reference sequence). The CDR3 protein is CAWSPWGIEPNYGYTF. The CDR3 DNA follows: TGTGCCTGGAGCCCGTGGGGTATCGAACCTAACTATGGCTACACCTTC.

In this sample, this clone turned up once. The chain couples TRBV6-6 to TRBJ1-2, with D perhaps TRBD1 (5 bases). CDR3 length: 12 residues. Germline assignment: CDR1 MNHNY and CDR2 SVGAGI (reference sequence). V lost 7 bases to trimming and J lost 4 bases, with 10 bases between them. The CDR3 reads CASTPGPYGYTF. The DNA for the CDR3 is TGTGCCAGCACCCCAGGGCCCTATGGCTACACCTTC.

The CDR3 reads CASSPPLAGQETQYF. For the CDR3, the DNA is TGTGCCAGCAGCCCGCCACTAGCGGGGCAAGAGACCCAGTACTTC. The rearrangement joins TRBV11-2 to TRBJ2-5, with 10 positions matching TRBD2. The CDR3 contains 15 residues. Unmatched junction bases numbered 5, after V lost 5 bases and J lost 2 bases. CDR1 is SGHAT, CDR2 FQNNGV, per germline. The full variable domain, rest sourced from reference TRBV11-2 and TRBJ2-5, is EAGVAQSPRYKIIEKRQSVAFWCNPISGHATLYWYQQILGQGPKLLIQFQNNGVVDDSQLPKDRFSAERLKGVDSTLKIQPAKLEDSAVYLCASSPPLAGQETQYFGPGTRLLVL.

The V call is TRBV13, the J call TRBJ1-1, with D uncertain. Germline loops: CDR1 PRHDT, CDR2 FYEKMQ (reference sequence). The V end was cut by 4 bases, the J end by 1 base, with 13 bases between. There are 15 residues in the CDR3. This CDR3 reads CASSSRRSSNTEAFF. CDR3 sequence (DNA): TGTGCCAGCAGCTCCCGTAGAAGTTCGAACACTGAAGCTTTCTTT.

The chain links TRBV7-6 to TRBJ2-4, with 11 bases lining up with TRBD2. CDR1 is SGHVS and CDR2 is FNYEAQ in the germline V gene. The CDR3 spans 16 residues. The trim removed 6 bases at V and 3 bases at J, leaving 7 bases unmatched. In nucleotides, the CDR3 is TGTGCCAGCAGTCTAACTAGCGGGGGTGACAAAAACATTCAGTACTTC. This codes for CASSLTSGGDKNIQYF.

The table lists this clone with a count of one. This chain links TRBV7-6 with TRBJ1-5; possible D gene TRBD1, 5 bases. Trimming pared 5 bases from V and 5 bases from J, leaving 10 bases between. The CDR3 runs to 13 residues. The V gene's germline CDR1 is SGHVS and CDR2 FNYEAQ. In DNA, the CDR3 is TGTGCCAGCAGCGGGGCAGGGTATCAGCCCCAGCATTTT. Protein sequence: CASSGAGYQPQHF. Looking up the rest from reference TRBV7-6 and TRBJ1-5 gives the full variable domain: GAGVSQSPRYKVTKRGQDVALRCDPISGHVSLYWYRQALGQGPEFLTYFNYEAQQDKSGLPNDRFSAERPEGSISTLTIQRTEQRDSAMYRCASSGAGYQPQHFGDGTRLSIL.

This rearrangement joins TRBV2 to TRBJ1-5; D unclear. The germline CDR1 and CDR2 sequences are SNHLY and FYNNEI. The V and J ends lost 3 bases and 2 bases respectively, with 5 bases between them. The CDR3 is made up of 13 amino acids. CDR3 sequence reads: CASSDWGNQPQHF. For the CDR3, the DNA is TGTGCCAGCAGTGACTGGGGCAATCAGCCCCAGCATTTT.

J is TRBJ2-5 and V is TRBV6-6, with 8 nucleotides matching TRBD1. Trimming cost V 7 bases and J 4 bases; bases outside gene matches: 11. Germline-derived CDR1 and CDR2 are MNHNY and SVGAGI (reference sequence). CDR3 length equals 15 residues. CDR3 sequence: CASKPGDRGVETQYF. CDR3 nucleotide sequence: TGTGCCAGCAAACCCGGCGACAGGGGAGTAGAGACCCAGTACTTC.

The CDR3 sequence: CATMGPGDEQYF. The CDR3 DNA reads as TGTGCCACTATGGGTCCAGGGGACGAGCAGTACTTC. V and J are TRBV6-5 and TRBJ2-7; perhaps TRBD1 as D (6 bases). Trimming removed 10 bases at V and 5 bases at J, with 15 bases between. Germline V CDR1 and CDR2: MNHEY, SVGAGI. This CDR3 contains 12 residues.

The chain joins TRBV2 to TRBJ2-2; TRBD1 matches at 7 bases. V lost 5 bases and J lost 2; bases outside the gene matches: 5. Germline-derived CDR1 and CDR2 are SNHLY and FYNNEI. The CDR3 runs 15 residues. The CDR3 reads CASSSDRENTGELFF. DNA of the CDR3: TGTGCCAGCAGTTCCGACAGGGAAAACACCGGGGAGCTGTTTTTT. Full variable domain (outside the CDR3, taken from reference TRBV2 and TRBJ2-2): EPEVTQTPSHQVTQMGQEVILRCVPISNHLYFYWYRQILGQKVEFLVSFYNNEISEKSEIFDDQFSVERPDGSNFTLKIRSTKLEDSAMYFCASSSDRENTGELFFGEGSRLTVL.

This clone was found once. The chain employs TRBV15 and TRBJ2-7; 7 positions agree with TRBD1. From germline, CDR1 is LNHNV and CDR2 YYDKDF (reference sequence). The V segment lost 4 bases and the J segment 0 bases; nucleotides outside the gene matches: 9. The CDR3 is 16 residues long. CDR3 in amino acids: CATSIGTVPPSYEQYF. The CDR3 nucleotides are TGTGCCACCAGCATAGGGACAGTACCTCCCTCCTACGAGCAGTACTTC.

This clone was detected a few times. This same CDR3 is encoded by further DNA sequences in the sample. This rearrangement joins TRBV2 to TRBJ2-7; D gene unclear. Trimming pared 1 base from V and 6 bases from J, leaving 16 bases between. CDR3 length: 15 amino acids. CDR1 is SNHLY and CDR2 is FYNNEI in the germline V gene. CDR3 in amino acids: CASSEGSVAPSEQYF. CDR3 coding DNA: TGTGCCAGCAGTGAAGGTTCGGTCGCCCCATCCGAGCAGTACTTC.

The rearrangement links TRBV7-9 to TRBJ1-4, with 7 nucleotides matching TRBD1. The V gene's germline CDR1 is SEHNR and CDR2 FQNEAQ (reference sequence). Losses at the gene ends were 5 bases for V and 2 bases for J; bases not matched to a gene: 2. The CDR3 consists of 14 residues. In DNA, the CDR3 is TGTGCCAGCAGCCCGGGACAGACTAATGAAAAACTGTTTTTT. Translation: CASSPGQTNEKLFF.

The chain is built from TRBV6-6 and TRBJ2-3, with no clear D. V gave up 1 base and J gave up 3 bases, with 5 bases separating them. The CDR3 runs 13 residues. The germline V gene has CDR1 MNHNY and CDR2 SVGAGI (reference sequence). CDR3 loop: CASSYYETDTQYF. The CDR3 DNA follows: TGTGCCAGCAGTTACTACGAGACAGATACGCAGTATTTT.

The V call is TRBV28, the J call TRBJ1-5; TRBD1 agrees at 8 bases. Germline V gives CDR1 MDHEN, CDR2 SYDVKM. After removal of 6 bases from V and 4 bases from J, the junction contained 8 bases not matched to a gene. The CDR3 has 15 amino acids. CDR3 bases: TGTGCCAGCAGAGCCCGGGACAGGTTAAATCAGCCCCAGCATTTT. As protein: CASRARDRLNQPQHF. The whole variable domain, remainder taken from reference TRBV28 and TRBJ1-5, is DVKVTQSSRYLVKRTGEKVFLECVQDMDHENMFWYRQDPGLGLRLIYFSYDVKMKEKGDIPEGYSVSREKKERFSLILESASTNQTSMYLCASRARDRLNQPQHFGDGTRLSIL.

The chain uses TRBV28 and TRBJ1-5, with TRBD1 matching 9 bases. Per the germline V gene, CDR1 is MDHEN and CDR2 is SYDVKM. CDR3 length equals 17 residues. V was clipped by 1 base and J by 6 bases; unmatched bases: 10. The CDR3 is CASSLSNRQGVGQPQHF. The CDR3, as DNA: TGTGCCAGCAGTTTATCGAACCGACAGGGGGTGGGTCAGCCCCAGCATTTT.

This clone was seen only once. The V call is TRBV7-9, the J call TRBJ1-1; unclear D gene. This CDR3 comprises 14 residues. V dropped 1 base and J dropped 3 bases, with 9 bases sitting between them. Germline assignment: CDR1 SEHNR and CDR2 FQNEAQ (reference sequence). The DNA for the CDR3 is TGTGCCAGCAGCTTAGTCGGGGAATACACTGAAGCTTTCTTT. It is translated as CASSLVGEYTEAFF. The full variable domain, its missing parts supplied by reference TRBV7-9 and TRBJ1-1, is DTGVSQNPRHKITKRGQNVTFRCDPISEHNRLYWYRQTLGQGPEFLTYFQNEAQLEKSRLLSDRFSAERPKGSFSTLEIQRTEQGDSAMYLCASSLVGEYTEAFFGQGTRLTVV.

The chain employs TRBV19 and TRBJ2-7; perhaps TRBD2 as D (7 bases). Trimming removed 9 bases from V and 5 bases from J, with 17 bases in between. Germline CDR1 is LNHDA and CDR2 is SQIVND (reference sequence). This CDR3 comprises 13 residues. The CDR3 is CASGRGGLNEQYF. The DNA of the CDR3 is TGTGCCAGCGGAAGGGGGGGGCTGAACGAGCAGTACTTC.

V usage is TRBV7-6 and J usage is TRBJ1-2; the match to TRBD1 covers 9 bases. The CDR3 totals 15 residues. With 0 bases clipped from V and 5 bases from J, the junction kept 4 bases outside the gene matches. Germline CDR1 is SGHVS and CDR2 is FNYEAQ. CDR3 DNA: TGTGCCAGCAGCTTAGCACAGGGGGCGGAATATGGCTACACCTTC. This gives the protein CASSLAQGAEYGYTF.

This clone has just one count. In the same sample, other DNA sequences code for this CDR3. V and J are TRBV27 and TRBJ1-5, with D tentatively TRBD1 (5 bases). The germline V gene has CDR1 MNHEY and CDR2 SMNVEV (reference sequence). Trimming pared 2 bases from V and 6 bases from J, leaving 11 bases between. The CDR3 sequence is 14 residues long. The chain's CDR3 is CASSLGGVGQPQHF. The CDR3 DNA is TGTGCCAGCAGTTTAGGGGGGGTCGGTCAGCCCCAGCATTTT.

A few counts support this clone. The CDR3 loop reads CASSGDRQGRRDDYGYTF. The CDR3 nucleotides are TGCGCCAGCAGTGGGGACCGACAGGGAAGGCGAGACGACTATGGCTACACCTTC. J is TRBJ1-2 and V is TRBV5-1; TRBD1 aligns across 7 bases. The CDR3 is made up of 18 amino acids. Germline V lookup: CDR1 SGHRS, CDR2 YFSETQ. J gave up 3 bases and V 5 bases, and 19 bases lay outside the gene matches.

V gene TRBV27 combines with J gene TRBJ2-5; D perhaps matches TRBD2 (5 bases). This CDR3 has 11 amino acids. The germline CDR1 and CDR2 sequences are MNHEY and SMNVEV (reference sequence). V was shortened by 8 bases and J by 7 bases, with 11 bases between the two germline ends. CDR3 in amino acids: CASGGSGTQYF. The CDR3 nucleotides read TGTGCCAGCGGTGGGAGTGGGACCCAGTACTTC.

This clone occurred once. This chain joins TRBV29-1 and TRBJ2-7; TRBD2 matches at 8 bases. V trimming: 4 bases; J trimming: 2 bases; junction bases outside the gene matches: 4. CDR3 length equals 13 residues. CDR1 and CDR2 (germline): SQVTM, ANQGSEA. The CDR3 coding sequence is TGCAGCGTTGTCGGGGGGGGAGCCTACGAGCAGTACTTC. Translation: CSVVGGGAYEQYF.

This clone was observed a single time. This chain links TRBV10-2 with TRBJ2-3, with a tentative D call TRBD2 (7 bases). Germline CDR1 is WSHSY and CDR2 is SAAADI. This CDR3 spans 14 amino acids. V lost 6 bases, J lost 6 bases, and 16 bases lay in between. The DNA of the CDR3 is TGCGCCAGCAGCCTAGGGGGGGGCCGGGATACGCAGTATTTT. Translating gives CASSLGGGRDTQYF.

The chain couples TRBV15 to TRBJ1-1; D gene ambiguous. Germline V CDR1 and CDR2: LNHNV, YYDKDF (reference sequence). The CDR3 has 12 amino acids. V lost 0 bases and J 7 bases, leaving 6 bases between the germline ends. This CDR3 is CATSRDWGEAFF. The CDR3 nucleotides read TGTGCCACCAGCAGAGATTGGGGTGAAGCTTTCTTT.